The 30 T cell receptor beta chains below come from one sample, sequenced in a study of cytomegalovirus exposure and HLA in healthy donors. With 60 Vbeta and 13 Jbeta primers, the PCR was carried out. Only in-frame clones appear in the TCRdb table, and some are missing; sequencing was by immunoSEQ multiplex PCR. The sample records 95,000 to 120,000 clones, around 73% being singletons. Sequencing was done on a sample of PBMCs. The receptors stem from a woman between 25 and 40 years old in good health and CMV-seropositive.

The CDR3 protein is CAWNDRVDEQFF. In DNA, the CDR3 is TGTGCCTGGAACGACAGGGTCGATGAGCAGTTCTTC. The chain is built from TRBV30 and TRBJ2-1, with 7 positions matching TRBD1. This CDR3 is 12 amino acids long. Germline lookup yields CDR1 GTSNPN and CDR2 SVGIG (reference sequence). Unmatched junction bases numbered 5, after V lost 4 bases and J lost 8 bases. Using reference TRBV30 and TRBJ2-1 for the parts outside the CDR3, the full variable domain is SQTIHQWPATLVQPVGSPLSLECTVEGTSNPNLYWYRQAAGRGLQLLFYSVGIGQISSEVPQNLSASRPQDRQFILSSKKLLLSDSGFYLCAWNDRVDEQFFGPGTRLTVL.

A few counts support this clone. For the CDR3, the DNA is TGCGCCAGCAGCTTGGGCCTGCAGAACGAGCAGTACTTC. This encodes CASSLGLQNEQYF. The genes are TRBV5-1 and TRBJ2-7; D unclear. V lost 0 bases and J lost 5, with 9 bases in between. Germline V gene data show CDR1 as SGHRS and CDR2 as YFSETQ. The CDR3 is made up of 13 amino acids.

Concerning this clone itself: The junction departs from germline at one end; a sequencing error may be responsible. The rearrangement links TRBV7-7 to TRBJ1-4, with D unclear. Germline CDR1 reads SSHAT; CDR2 reads FNYEAQ (reference sequence). CDR3 length: 14 amino acids. In nucleotides, the CDR3 is TGTGCTAGCAGCTTAAGTCTAAGCAATGAAAAACTGTTTTTT. Translating it yields CASSLSLSNEKLFF.

The chain couples TRBV7-2 to TRBJ2-3, with D possibly matching TRBD2 (7 bases). Trimming took 1 base from V and 6 from J, leaving 14 bases between them. CDR3 length equals 15 residues. The germline CDR1 and CDR2 sequences are SGHTA and FQGNSA. As DNA, the CDR3 is TGTGCCAGCAGCTTAGGATGGGGGGGGCGGGATACGCAGTATTTT. Translated: CASSLGWGGRDTQYF.

The V and J genes are TRBV14 and TRBJ2-3, with D perhaps matching TRBD1 (5 bases). The CDR3 is 12 amino acids. V shed 6 bases and J shed 3 bases, with 7 bases lying between them. CDR1 SGHDN and CDR2 FVKESK come from the germline V gene. CDR3 nucleotides: TGTGCCAGCAGAGCAGGGACAGATACGCAGTATTTT. It codes for CASRAGTDTQYF.

A note on this clone: The junction does not match germline at one end; this may be a read error. The V gene is TRBV27, the J gene TRBJ2-4; 10 nucleotides line up with TRBD1. Germline V gene sequence: CDR1 MNHEY, CDR2 SMNVEV (reference sequence). The CDR3 loop spans 18 amino acids. The CDR3 DNA reads TGTGCCGGCAGAGGGGGACCGGGACAGGGGTTTTCGGGAAACATTCAGTACTTC. It yields the protein CAGRGGPGQGFSGNIQYF.

V is TRBV4-1 and J is TRBJ1-1; D is perhaps TRBD1 (6 bases). Germline assignment: CDR1 MGHRA and CDR2 YSYEKL. V was cut by 0 bases and J by 5 bases, with 16 bases left in between. The CDR3 extends over 16 amino acids. The CDR3 region is CASSQDYNGGWTEAFF. In DNA, the CDR3 is TGCGCCAGCAGCCAAGATTATAATGGGGGCTGGACTGAAGCTTTCTTT.

The rearrangement joins TRBV2 to TRBJ1-4; D might be TRBD1 (6 bases). Germline CDR1 SNHLY, CDR2 FYNNEI. This CDR3 comprises 17 residues. V was shortened by 5 bases and J by 1 base, with 17 bases between the two germline ends. CDR3: CASSKRRTGQTNEKLFF. In DNA, the CDR3 is TGTGCCAGCAGTAAGCGTCGTACAGGGCAAACTAATGAAAAACTGTTTTTT.

This rearrangement joins TRBV7-9 to TRBJ1-3; D not resolved. CDR3 length: 14 amino acids. Looked up from germline, CDR1 is SEHNR and CDR2 is FQNEAQ (reference sequence). V dropped 5 bases and J dropped 1 base, with 9 bases sitting between them. CDR3 DNA sequence: TGTGCCAGCAGCATCCTCGTGTCTGGAAACACCATATATTTT. The encoded protein is CASSILVSGNTIYF.

This clone was recorded once. The chain uses TRBV7-6 and TRBJ2-1; 7 bases are a match to TRBD1. J gave up 3 bases and V 5 bases, and 10 bases lay outside the gene matches. Germline V gene lookup returns CDR1 SGHVS and CDR2 FNYEAQ. The CDR3 is made up of 16 amino acids. The CDR3 DNA sequence: TGTGCCAGCAGCGGTGGGACAGAAGGTATCTACAATGAGCAGTTCTTC. Translating it yields CASSGGTEGIYNEQFF.

This sequence joins TRBV4-2 and TRBJ2-1, with D maybe TRBD2 (5 bases). Germline CDR1 is LGHNA and CDR2 is YNFKEQ. V dropped 2 bases and J dropped 3 bases, with 8 bases sitting between them. The CDR3 contains 14 residues. CDR3 nucleotides: TGTGCCAGCAGCCAACGGGGAATCTACAATGAGCAGTTCTTC. This codes for CASSQRGIYNEQFF.

This clone turned up a few times. V gene TRBV19 combines with J gene TRBJ2-5; 10 bases fit TRBD2. Germline CDR1 LNHDA, CDR2 SQIVND (reference sequence). V dropped 11 bases and J dropped 5; count of bases not matched to a gene: 8. This CDR3 is built from 13 residues. DNA of the CDR3: TGTGCCTCTTCCGGGACTAGCGCTGAGACCCAGTACTTC. This translates into CASSGTSAETQYF.

This rearrangement joins TRBV4-1 to TRBJ2-4, with TRBD2 identical over 11 bases. The CDR3 sequence is 19 residues long. The trim removed 1 base at V and 1 base at J, leaving 9 bases unmatched. Germline assignment: CDR1 MGHRA and CDR2 YSYEKL. DNA for the CDR3: TGCGCCAGCAGCCAAGGGAGACTAGCGGGACTCAGGGCCAAAAACATTCAGTACTTC. The encoded protein is CASSQGRLAGLRAKNIQYF.

The chain employs TRBV6-9 and TRBJ2-1; 9 bases match TRBD1. Germline CDR1 is MNHGY and CDR2 is SVAAGI. The CDR3 sequence is 15 residues long. Losses at the gene ends were 0 bases for V and 7 bases for J; bases not matched to a gene: 4. In DNA form, the CDR3 reads TGTGCCAGCAGTTATTCCGACAGGGGGGGTAATGAGCAGTTCTTC. Translation gives CASSYSDRGGNEQFF.

The chain joins TRBV2 to TRBJ2-7; D remains ambiguous. The CDR3 consists of 11 residues. Germline V lookup: CDR1 SNHLY, CDR2 FYNNEI. The V end lost 6 bases, the J end lost 0 bases, and 3 bases lay between the germline ends. CDR3 residues: CASRYSYEQYF. The CDR3 nucleotides read TGTGCCAGCAGATACTCCTACGAGCAGTACTTC.

The genes are TRBV6-6 and TRBJ1-1; 9 bases map to TRBD1. This CDR3 region has 14 residues. Trimming at V came to 4 bases and at J to 5 bases, leaving 5 bases not matched to a gene. Germline V gene lookup returns CDR1 MNHNY and CDR2 SVGAGI (reference sequence). The CDR3, as DNA: TGTGCCAGCAGTTGGCCGACAGGGGGAACTGAAGCTTTCTTT. Its translation: CASSWPTGGTEAFF.

This chain joins TRBV5-1 and TRBJ2-7; 10 bases map to TRBD2. Germline CDR1 SGHRS, CDR2 YFSETQ. The junction had 6 bases not matched to a gene; V was cut back by 4 bases and J by 5 bases. The CDR3 is 14 amino acids. CDR3 loop: CASSVSGRIDEQYF. The DNA of the CDR3 is TGCGCCAGCAGCGTTAGCGGGAGGATCGACGAGCAGTACTTC.

The chain is built from TRBV7-9 and TRBJ2-1, with TRBD2 identical over 9 bases. V was clipped by 2 bases and J by 8 bases; unmatched bases: 10. This CDR3 has 16 amino acids. Per the germline V gene, CDR1 is SEHNR and CDR2 is FQNEAQ (reference sequence). The CDR3, as DNA: TGTGCCAGCAGCTTAAGGGTTAGCGGGGGTTTATATGAGCAGTTCTTC. Translation gives CASSLRVSGGLYEQFF.

The chain has TRBV19 and TRBJ1-1; D perhaps matches TRBD1 (5 bases). CDR1 and CDR2 (germline): LNHDA, SQIVND (reference sequence). Trimming took off 7 bases at V and 2 bases at J, with 8 bases between the two ends. This CDR3 is 12 amino acids long. The CDR3 loop reads CASKWGNTEAFF. The CDR3 DNA reads TGTGCCAGTAAATGGGGCAACACTGAAGCTTTCTTT.

This rearrangement joins TRBV18 to TRBJ2-1; 7 nucleotides agree with TRBD1. The ends lost 1 base at V and 8 bases at J; junction bases unmatched: 14. Germline V gene data show CDR1 as KGHSH and CDR2 as LQKENI. The CDR3 length is 17 residues. The CDR3 coding sequence is TGTGCCAGCTCACCACGGAGACAGGGAAAGGGGAAGGATGAGCAGTTCTTC. Encoded protein: CASSPRRQGKGKDEQFF.

V is TRBV30 and J is TRBJ2-7, with D maybe TRBD1 (6 bases). Germline V gives CDR1 GTSNPN, CDR2 SVGIG (reference sequence). Trimming cost V 4 bases and J 7 bases, with 23 bases left between them. This CDR3 has 15 amino acids. In DNA, the CDR3 is TGTGCCTGGAACCCGGCAGGGGCCAATCTAGAAGAGCAGTACTTC. It yields the protein CAWNPAGANLEEQYF.

This clone was detected only once. The chain employs TRBV5-1 and TRBJ2-5; TRBD2 matches 8 bases. This CDR3 comprises 16 residues. CDR1 and CDR2 (germline): SGHRS, YFSETQ. V dropped 4 bases and J dropped 4; count of bases not matched to a gene: 12. The CDR3: CASSPGGSGVLETQYF. CDR3 nucleotides: TGCGCCAGCAGCCCGGGGGGTAGCGGGGTGTTAGAGACCCAGTACTTC. Using reference TRBV5-1 and TRBJ2-5 for the parts outside the CDR3, the full variable domain is KAGVTQTPRYLIKTRGQQVTLSCSPISGHRSVSWYQQTPGQGLQFLFEYFSETQRNKGNFPGRFSGRQFSNSRSEMNVSTLELGDSALYLCASSPGGSGVLETQYFGPGTRLLVL.

The chain carries TRBV4-1 and TRBJ2-3, with 10 positions matching TRBD2. The V gene's germline CDR1 is MGHRA and CDR2 YSYEKL. This CDR3 contains 16 residues. Unmatched junction bases numbered 5, after V lost 1 base and J lost 4 bases. This chain's CDR3 is CASSQGSLAGSDTQYF. Written as DNA, the CDR3 is TGCGCCAGCAGCCAAGGCTCACTAGCGGGGTCAGATACGCAGTATTTT.

The chain links TRBV11-3 to TRBJ1-2; the D is unclear. This CDR3 contains 14 residues. CDR1 SGHNT and CDR2 YENEEA come from the germline V gene. V lost 1 base to trimming and J lost 6 bases, with 12 bases between them. This CDR3 reads CASSLGAAANGYTF. CDR3 coding DNA: TGTGCCAGCAGCTTAGGTGCGGCAGCTAATGGCTACACCTTC.

This rearrangement joins TRBV6-1 to TRBJ1-2; TRBD1 matches 7 bases. V lost 6 bases to trimming and J lost 6 bases; unmatched junction nucleotides: 13. Germline CDR1 and CDR2: MNHNS and SASEGT. The CDR3 length is 15 residues. In nucleotides, the CDR3 is TGTGCCAGCAGACAGGGGACGACGGGATATGATGGCTACACCTTC. It yields the protein CASRQGTTGYDGYTF.

This chain uses TRBV7-2 with TRBJ1-1; 7 bases are a match to TRBD1. This CDR3 has 16 residues. With 5 bases clipped from V and 1 base from J, the junction kept 10 bases outside the gene matches. From germline, CDR1 is SGHTA and CDR2 FQGNSA. CDR3 in amino acids: CASSRRQGKGNTEAFF. The CDR3 nucleotides are TGTGCCAGCAGCCGAAGACAGGGTAAGGGGAACACTGAAGCTTTCTTT.

The chain links TRBV25-1 to TRBJ1-6, with 9 bases matching TRBD1. Germline loops: CDR1 MGHDK, CDR2 SYGVNS. The CDR3 totals 16 residues. With 4 bases clipped from V and 6 bases from J, the junction kept 7 bases outside the gene matches. The CDR3 coding sequence is TGTGCCAGCAGTGCCCTGACAGGGGGTCCTAATTCACCCCTCCACTTT. As protein: CASSALTGGPNSPLHF.

The CDR3 sequence is CASSAGLAGTYEQYF. Here the CDR3 DNA reads TGTGCCAGCAGTGCGGGACTAGCGGGAACTTACGAGCAGTACTTC. J is TRBJ2-7 and V is TRBV6-1; 13 nucleotides line up with TRBD2. The CDR3 totals 15 residues. The germline V gene encodes CDR1 MNHNS and CDR2 SASEGT. The trim removed 4 bases at V and 4 bases at J, leaving 4 bases unmatched.

This clone appeared a few times. The chain's CDR3 is CASSVSGNPHQPQHF. The DNA of the CDR3 is TGTGCCAGCAGTGTATCGGGGAACCCTCATCAGCCCCAGCATTTT. This rearrangement joins TRBV2 to TRBJ1-5; D remains ambiguous. CDR1 is SNHLY, CDR2 FYNNEI, per germline. Trimming pared 4 bases from V and 5 bases from J, leaving 15 bases between. This CDR3 comprises 15 residues.

Here the CDR3 reads CASSQDPGQGGEYGYTF. The CDR3 nucleotides read TGCGCCAGCAGCCAAGATCCGGGACAGGGAGGCGAATATGGCTACACCTTC. The V gene is TRBV4-1, the J gene TRBJ1-2; 9 bases are a match to TRBD1. V shed 0 bases, J shed 5 bases, and the junction held 10 bases outside the gene matches. Germline V lookup: CDR1 MGHRA, CDR2 YSYEKL. This CDR3 has 17 amino acids.